This T cell receptor beta chain is drawn from a study of blood T cells in healthy people across ages. A second roughly 7 to 12 cycle PCR used barcoded and J-beta primers. With 12 random nucleotides, a template-switch adaptor tagged each individual cDNA molecule. MiXCR, applied by TCRdb to the 5' RACE reads, yields one record per CDR3 protein. The data contain roughly 700,000 distinct CDR3 sequences, 20% to 25% of them singletons. Germline V gene lookup returns CDR1 SGHAT and CDR2 FQDESV (reference sequence). The CDR3 has 17 amino acids. J lost 3 bases, V lost 3 bases, and 9 bases had no gene match. This sample was also put to use in a study of T cells of mothers and their children.

The gene calls are TRBV11-1 and TRBJ2-1; 9 bases match TRBD1. The sequence came from a boy younger than 18 in good health. Sequenced input: blood. The CDR3 spells CASSFPKTGGYYNEQFF. As DNA, the CDR3 is TGTGCCAGCAGCTTCCCAAAGACAGGGGGTTACTACAATGAGCAGTTCTTC.